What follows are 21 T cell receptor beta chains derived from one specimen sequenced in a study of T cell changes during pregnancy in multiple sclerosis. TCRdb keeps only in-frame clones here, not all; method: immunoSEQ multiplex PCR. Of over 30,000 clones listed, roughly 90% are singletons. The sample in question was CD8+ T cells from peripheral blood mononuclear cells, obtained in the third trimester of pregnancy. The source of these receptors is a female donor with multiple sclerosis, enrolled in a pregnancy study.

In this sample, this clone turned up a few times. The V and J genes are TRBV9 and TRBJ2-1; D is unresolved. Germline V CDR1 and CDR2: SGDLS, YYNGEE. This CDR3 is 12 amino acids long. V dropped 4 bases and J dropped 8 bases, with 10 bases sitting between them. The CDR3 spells CASSPPSDEQFF. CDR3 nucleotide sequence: TGTGCCAGCAGCCCTCCGAGTGATGAGCAGTTCTTC. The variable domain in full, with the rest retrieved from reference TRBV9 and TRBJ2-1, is DSGVTQTPKHLITATGQRVTLRCSPRSGDLSVYWYQQSLDQGLQFLIQYYNGEERAKGNILERFSAQQFPDLHSELNLSSLELGDSALYFCASSPPSDEQFFGPGTRLTVL.

CDR3 residues: CASSVAEQGTDTQYF. For the CDR3, the DNA is TGTGCCAGCAGCGTAGCCGAACAGGGAACAGATACGCAGTATTTT. J is TRBJ2-3 and V is TRBV9; D is possibly TRBD1 (6 bases). Germline CDR1 and CDR2: SGDLS and YYNGEE. V was clipped by 0 bases and J by 3 bases, with 11 bases between them. The CDR3 covers 15 residues.

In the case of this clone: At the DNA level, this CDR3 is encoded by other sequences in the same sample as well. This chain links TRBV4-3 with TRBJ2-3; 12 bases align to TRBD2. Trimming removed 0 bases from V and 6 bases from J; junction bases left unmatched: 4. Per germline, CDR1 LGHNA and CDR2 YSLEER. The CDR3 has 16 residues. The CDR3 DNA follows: TGCGCCAGCAGCCAAGATCTAGCGGGGGGGCCGGATACGCAGTATTTT. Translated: CASSQDLAGGPDTQYF.

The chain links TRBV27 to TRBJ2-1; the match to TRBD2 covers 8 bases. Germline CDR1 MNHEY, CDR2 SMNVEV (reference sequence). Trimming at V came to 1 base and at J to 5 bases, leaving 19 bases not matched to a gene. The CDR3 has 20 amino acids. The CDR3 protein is CASSLYGVTSGPANNNEQFF. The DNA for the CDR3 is TGTGCCAGCAGTTTATATGGGGTTACTAGCGGCCCCGCCAACAACAATGAGCAGTTCTTC.

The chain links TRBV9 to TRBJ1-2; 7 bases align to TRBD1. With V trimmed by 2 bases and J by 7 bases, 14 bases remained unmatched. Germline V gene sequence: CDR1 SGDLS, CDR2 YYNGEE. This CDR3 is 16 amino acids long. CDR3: CASSVPKNRGVSGYTF. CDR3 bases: TGTGCCAGCAGCGTCCCAAAAAACAGGGGAGTTTCTGGCTACACCTTC.

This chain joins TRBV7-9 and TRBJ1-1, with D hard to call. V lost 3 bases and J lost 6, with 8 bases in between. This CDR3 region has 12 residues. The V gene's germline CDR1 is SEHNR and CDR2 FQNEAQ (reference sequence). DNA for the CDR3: TGTGCCAGCAGCTTGGCGGGCGCTGAAGCTTTCTTT. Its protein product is CASSLAGAEAFF.

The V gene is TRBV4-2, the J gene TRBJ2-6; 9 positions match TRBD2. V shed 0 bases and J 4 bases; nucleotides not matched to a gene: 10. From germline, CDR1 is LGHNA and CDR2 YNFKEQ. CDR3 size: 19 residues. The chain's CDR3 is CASSQDQASGAVGANVLTF. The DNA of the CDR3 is TGTGCCAGCAGCCAAGATCAGGCTAGCGGGGCTGTGGGGGCCAACGTCCTGACTTTC.

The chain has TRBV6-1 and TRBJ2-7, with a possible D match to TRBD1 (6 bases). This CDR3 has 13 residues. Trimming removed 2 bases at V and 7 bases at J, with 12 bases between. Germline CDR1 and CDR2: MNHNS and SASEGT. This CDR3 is CASSEPQGREQYF. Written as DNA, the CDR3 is TGTGCCAGCAGTGAACCGCAGGGGCGAGAGCAGTACTTC.

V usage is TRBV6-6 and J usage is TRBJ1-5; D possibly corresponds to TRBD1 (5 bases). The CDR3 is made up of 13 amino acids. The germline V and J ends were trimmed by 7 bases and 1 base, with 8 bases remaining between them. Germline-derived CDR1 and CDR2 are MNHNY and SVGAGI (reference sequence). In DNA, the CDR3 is TGTGCCAGCACGGGGGAGAGCAATCAGCCCCAGCATTTT. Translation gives CASTGESNQPQHF.

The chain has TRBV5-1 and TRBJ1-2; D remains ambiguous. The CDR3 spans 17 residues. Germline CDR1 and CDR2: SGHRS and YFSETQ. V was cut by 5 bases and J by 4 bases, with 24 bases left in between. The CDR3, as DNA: TGCGCCAGCAGACCCCCCCCAGAATCGGGTACGGGCTATGGCTACACCTTC. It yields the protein CASRPPPESGTGYGYTF. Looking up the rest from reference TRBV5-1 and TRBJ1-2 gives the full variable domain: KAGVTQTPRYLIKTRGQQVTLSCSPISGHRSVSWYQQTPGQGLQFLFEYFSETQRNKGNFPGRFSGRQFSNSRSEMNVSTLELGDSALYLCASRPPPESGTGYGYTFGSGTRLTVV.

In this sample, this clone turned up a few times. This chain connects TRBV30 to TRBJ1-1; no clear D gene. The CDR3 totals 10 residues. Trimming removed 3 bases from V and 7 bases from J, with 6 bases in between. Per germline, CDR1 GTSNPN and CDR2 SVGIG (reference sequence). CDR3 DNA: TGTGCCTGGAGCCAGGTTGAAGCTTTCTTT. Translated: CAWSQVEAFF.

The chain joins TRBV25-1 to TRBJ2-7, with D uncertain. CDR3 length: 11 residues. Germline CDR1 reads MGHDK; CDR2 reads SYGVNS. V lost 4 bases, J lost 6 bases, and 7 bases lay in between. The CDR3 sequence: CASSASGEQYF. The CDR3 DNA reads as TGTGCCAGCAGTGCCTCGGGCGAGCAGTACTTC.

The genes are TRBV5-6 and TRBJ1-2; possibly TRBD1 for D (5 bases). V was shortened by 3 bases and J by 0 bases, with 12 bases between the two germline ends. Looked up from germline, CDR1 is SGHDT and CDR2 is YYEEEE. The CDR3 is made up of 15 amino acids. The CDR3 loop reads CASSSLQDTNYGYTF. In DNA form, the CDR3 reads TGTGCCAGCAGCTCCCTACAGGATACTAACTATGGCTACACCTTC.

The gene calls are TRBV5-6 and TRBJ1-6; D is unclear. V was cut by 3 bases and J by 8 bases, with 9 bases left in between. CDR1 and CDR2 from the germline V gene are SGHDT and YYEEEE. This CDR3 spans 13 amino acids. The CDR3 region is CASSYSGDSPLHF. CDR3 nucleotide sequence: TGTGCCAGCAGCTACAGCGGGGATTCACCCCTCCACTTT.

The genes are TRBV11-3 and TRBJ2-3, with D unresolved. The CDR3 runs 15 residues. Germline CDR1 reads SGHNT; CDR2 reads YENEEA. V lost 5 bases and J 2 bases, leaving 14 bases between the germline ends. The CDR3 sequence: CASSPSQIYTDTQYF. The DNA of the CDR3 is TGTGCCAGCAGCCCCTCACAGATCTACACAGATACGCAGTATTTT.

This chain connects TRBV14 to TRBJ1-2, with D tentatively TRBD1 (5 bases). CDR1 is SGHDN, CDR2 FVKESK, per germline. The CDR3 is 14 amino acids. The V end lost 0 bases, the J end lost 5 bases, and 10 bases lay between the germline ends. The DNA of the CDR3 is TGTGCCAGCAGCCAAGAACGGGGGAGGTATGGCTACACCTTC. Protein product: CASSQERGRYGYTF.

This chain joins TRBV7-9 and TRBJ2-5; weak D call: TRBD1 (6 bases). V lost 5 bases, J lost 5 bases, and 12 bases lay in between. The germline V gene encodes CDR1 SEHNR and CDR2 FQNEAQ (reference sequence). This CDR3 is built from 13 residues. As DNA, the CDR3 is TGTGCCAGCAGCGCGACAGGTCAGGAGACCCAGTACTTC. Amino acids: CASSATGQETQYF.

The CDR3: CASSPDRVEQYF. The CDR3 region has the DNA TGTGCCAGCAGCCCCGACAGGGTCGAGCAGTACTTC. The rearrangement links TRBV7-9 to TRBJ2-7; TRBD1 agrees at 7 bases. This CDR3 comprises 12 residues. Losses at the gene ends were 5 bases for V and 6 bases for J; bases not matched to a gene: 4. Germline CDR1 reads SEHNR; CDR2 reads FQNEAQ (reference sequence).

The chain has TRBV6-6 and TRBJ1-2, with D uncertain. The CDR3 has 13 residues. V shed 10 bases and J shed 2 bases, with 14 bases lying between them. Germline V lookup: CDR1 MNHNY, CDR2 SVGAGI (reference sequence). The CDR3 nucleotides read TGTGCCATCACACCGGGGTTGAACTATGGCTACACCTTC. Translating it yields CAITPGLNYGYTF.

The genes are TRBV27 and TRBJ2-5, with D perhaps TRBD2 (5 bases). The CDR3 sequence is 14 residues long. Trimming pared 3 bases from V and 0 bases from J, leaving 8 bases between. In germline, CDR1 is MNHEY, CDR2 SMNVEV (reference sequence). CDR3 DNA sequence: TGTGCCAGCAGTTTTTCGGGGTACCAAGAGACCCAGTACTTC. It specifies CASSFSGYQETQYF.

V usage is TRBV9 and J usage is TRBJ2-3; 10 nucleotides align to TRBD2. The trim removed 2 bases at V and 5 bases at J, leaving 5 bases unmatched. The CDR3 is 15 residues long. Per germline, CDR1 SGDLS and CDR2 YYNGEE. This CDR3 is CASSVVLAGLDTQYF. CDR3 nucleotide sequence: TGTGCCAGCAGCGTGGTACTAGCGGGGCTAGATACGCAGTATTTT.